These T cell receptor beta chains were read from a single sample in a study of blood T cell repertoires in COVID-19. This table comes from immunoSEQ multiplex PCR, and its TCRdb copy is limited to in-frame clones, with some not included. The sample lists 250,000 to 300,000 clones, roughly 89% seen once, with about 3% in the top ten. The sequenced sample consisted of peripheral blood. The origin of the receptors is a woman aged 30 to 39 with active or convalescent COVID-19. The CDR3 runs from the conserved cysteine through the conserved F or W. D genes are given only for firm matches. Rows may omit the clone size; those that give it use once, few, many or a size class.

d_gene | abundance | j_gene | v_gene | CDR3nt | CDR3aa
NA | NA | TRBJ1-1 | TRBV9 | TGTGCCAGCAGCGCGCGGCGGAGCCTAGAGAGGGCTTTCTTT | CASSARRSLERAFF
TRBD2 | NA | TRBJ2-5 | TRBV7-2 | TGTGCCAGCAGCGGCAGCGGGGGACAAGAGACCCAGTACTTC | CASSGSGGQETQYF
TRBD1 | NA | TRBJ2-3 | TRBV6-2/TRBV6-3 | TGTGCCAGCAGTGGGGGACAGAGCAGCACAGATACGCAGTATTTT | CASSGGQSSTDTQYF
NA | NA | TRBJ2-3 | TRBV2 | TGTGCCAGCAGCCCCGGGGGGCCCCGCACAGATACGCAGTATTTT | CASSPGGPRTDTQYF
NA | NA | TRBJ1-6 | TRBV10-3 | TGTGCCATCAGTGAGTTCAGAGGGACTAAGCCCCTCCACTTT | CAISEFRGTKPLHF
TRBD1 | NA | TRBJ1-5 | TRBV15 | TGTGCCACCAGCAGAGAAGCCGGGACAGGGGACGGCCAGCCCCAGCATTTT | CATSREAGTGDGQPQHF
NA | NA | TRBJ1-5 | TRBV28 | TGTGCCAGCAGTTCCCGTTCCCCCTATAGCAATCAGCCCCAGCATTTT | CASSSRSPYSNQPQHF
TRBD1 | NA | TRBJ1-5 | TRBV6-1 | TGTGCCAGCAGTGATGGTCCCGGGACAGCTAATCAGCCCCAGCATTTT | CASSDGPGTANQPQHF
NA | once | TRBJ2-1 | TRBV5-1 | TGCGCCAGCAGCTTGGGCAGGGACTACAATGAGCAGTTCTTC | CASSLGRDYNEQFF
NA | NA | TRBJ1-3 | TRBV2 | TGTGCCAGCAGTCGTTCCCCCCAGGGAAGTTATGAAAACACCATATATTTT | CASSRSPQGSYENTIYF
NA | NA | TRBJ1-5 | TRBV19 | TGTGCCAGTAGTGCCCCCCATAGGGGGCAGCCCCAGCATTTT | CASSAPHRGQPQHF
NA | once | TRBJ2-2 | TRBV5-4 | TGTGCCAGCAGCAATGGAGGCGTCCTGGGGAGCGGGGAGCTGTTTTTT | CASSNGGVLGSGELFF
TRBD1 | NA | TRBJ1-3 | TRBV2 | TGTGCCAGCAGGGGGGACAGCTCTGGAAACACCATATATTTT | CASRGDSSGNTIYF
NA | NA | TRBJ2-4 | TRBV3-1/TRBV3-2 | TGTGCCAGCAGCCAAGGGGCAGGGTCGTACTTC | CASSQGAGSYF
TRBD1 | NA | TRBJ1-1 | TRBV27 | TGTGCCAGCAGAAAAAAGACAGGGTTTGACACTGAAGCTTTCTTT | CASRKKTGFDTEAFF
TRBD2 | NA | TRBJ2-5 | TRBV7-2 | TGTGCCAGCAGCCCTGGAGTAGCGGGGTGGGAGACCCAGTACTTC | CASSPGVAGWETQYF
NA | NA | TRBJ1-1 | TRBV5-1 | TGCGCCAGCAGCTTGTTATCGAGGAACACTGAAGCTTTCTTT | CASSLLSRNTEAFF
NA | NA | TRBJ2-5 | TRBV3-1/TRBV3-2 | TGTGCCAGCAGCCATGTAGAGTCGTACCAAGAGACCCAGTACTTC | CASSHVESYQETQYF
NA | few | TRBJ1-1 | TRBV7-8 | TGTGCCAGCAGCTCCAAGGGGGGGATGAACACTGAAGCTTTCTTT | CASSSKGGMNTEAFF
NA | NA | TRBJ1-2 | TRBV5-4 | TGTGCCAGCAGCTTGGGCCGGGATGGCTACACCTTC | CASSLGRDGYTF
TRBD1 | NA | TRBJ1-2 | TRBV7-9 | TGTGCCAGCAGCCGAGGCGAGGGGGCTCCCTTCTTCTATGGCTACACCTTC | CASSRGEGAPFFYGYTF
TRBD2 | few | TRBJ2-5 | TRBV2 | TGTGCCAGCCTTAGGGAGCGGGGGGGCAGTGTAGAGACCCAGTACTTC | CASLRERGGSVETQYF
NA | NA | TRBJ1-1 | TRBV19 | TGTGCCAGTAGTAAGCTCCACGGTGACACTGAAGCTTTCTTT | CASSKLHGDTEAFF
TRBD2 | once | TRBJ2-5 | TRBV3-1/TRBV3-2 | TGTGCCAGCAGCCATGCGGGGGGGAAAGAGACCCAGTACTTC | CASSHAGGKETQYF
NA | NA | TRBJ2-5 | TRBV18 | TGTGCCAGCTCTCGAACCGGGAACCCTCAAGAGACCCAGTACTTC | CASSRTGNPQETQYF
TRBD2 | NA | TRBJ2-1 | TRBV10-3 | TGTGCCATCAGTGAACGTCCCGGGGGGGCCTTGGGGAATGAGCAGTTCTTC | CAISERPGGALGNEQFF
TRBD2 | NA | TRBJ2-5 | TRBV4-3 | TGCGCCAGCAGCCAAGATGGTACAGCGGGGAGGGCGTGGGAGACCCAGTACTTC | CASSQDGTAGRAWETQYF
NA | NA | TRBJ1-5 | TRBV12-3/TRBV12-4 | TGTGCCAGCAGTTTCTCGGGTGGTCAGCCCCAGCATTTT | CASSFSGGQPQHF
TRBD2 | NA | TRBJ2-6 | TRBV6-4 | TGTGCCAGCAGTGACTCGAAGGGAGGGATTCGTTCGACCTCTGGGGCCAACGTCCTGACTTTC | CASSDSKGGIRSTSGANVLTF